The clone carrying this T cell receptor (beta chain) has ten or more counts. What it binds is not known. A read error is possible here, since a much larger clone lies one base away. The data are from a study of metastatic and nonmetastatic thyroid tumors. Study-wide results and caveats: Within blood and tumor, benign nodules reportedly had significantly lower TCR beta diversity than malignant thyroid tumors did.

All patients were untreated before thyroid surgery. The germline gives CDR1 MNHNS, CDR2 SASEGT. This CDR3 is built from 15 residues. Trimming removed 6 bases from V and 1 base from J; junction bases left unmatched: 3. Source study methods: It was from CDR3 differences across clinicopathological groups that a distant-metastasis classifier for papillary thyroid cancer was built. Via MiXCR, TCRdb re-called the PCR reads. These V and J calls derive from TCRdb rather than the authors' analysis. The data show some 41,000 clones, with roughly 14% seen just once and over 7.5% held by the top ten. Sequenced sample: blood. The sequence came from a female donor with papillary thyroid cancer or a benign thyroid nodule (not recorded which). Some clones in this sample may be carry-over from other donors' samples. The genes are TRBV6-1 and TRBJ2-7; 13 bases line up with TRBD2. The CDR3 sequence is CASSGLAGASYEQYF. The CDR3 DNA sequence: TGTGCCAGCAGCGGACTAGCGGGAGCGTCCTACGAGCAGTACTTC.